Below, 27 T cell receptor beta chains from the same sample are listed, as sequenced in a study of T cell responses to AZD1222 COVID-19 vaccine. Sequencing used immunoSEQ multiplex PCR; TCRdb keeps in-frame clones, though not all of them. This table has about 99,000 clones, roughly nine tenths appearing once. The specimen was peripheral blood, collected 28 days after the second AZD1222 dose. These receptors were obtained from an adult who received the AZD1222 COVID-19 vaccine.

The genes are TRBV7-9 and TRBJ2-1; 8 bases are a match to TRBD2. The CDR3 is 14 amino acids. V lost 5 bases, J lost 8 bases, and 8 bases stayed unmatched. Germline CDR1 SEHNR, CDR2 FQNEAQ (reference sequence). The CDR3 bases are TGTGCCAGCAGCGCCCCGGGACTAGATTATGAGCAGTTCTTC. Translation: CASSAPGLDYEQFF.

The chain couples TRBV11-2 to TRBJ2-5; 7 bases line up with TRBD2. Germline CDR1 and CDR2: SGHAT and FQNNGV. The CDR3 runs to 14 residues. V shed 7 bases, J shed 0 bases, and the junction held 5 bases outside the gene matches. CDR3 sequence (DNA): TGTGCCAGCAACTTTCTAGCGGACCAAGAGACCCAGTACTTC. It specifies CASNFLADQETQYF.

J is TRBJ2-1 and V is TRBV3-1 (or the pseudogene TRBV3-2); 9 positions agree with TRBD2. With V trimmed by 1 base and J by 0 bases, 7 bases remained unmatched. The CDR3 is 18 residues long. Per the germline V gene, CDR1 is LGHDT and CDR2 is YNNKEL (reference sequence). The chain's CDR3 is CASSQGRLAESSYNEQFF. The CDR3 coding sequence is TGTGCCAGCAGCCAAGGCCGACTAGCGGAAAGCTCCTACAATGAGCAGTTCTTC.

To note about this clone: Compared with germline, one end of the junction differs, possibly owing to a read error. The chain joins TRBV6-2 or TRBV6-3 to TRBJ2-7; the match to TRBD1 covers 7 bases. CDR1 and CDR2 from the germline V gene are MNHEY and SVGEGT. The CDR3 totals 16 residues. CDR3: CASSYKTGRTSFEQYF. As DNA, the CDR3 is TGTGCCAGCAGTTACAAGACAGGGCGAACCTCCTTCGAGCAGTACTTC.

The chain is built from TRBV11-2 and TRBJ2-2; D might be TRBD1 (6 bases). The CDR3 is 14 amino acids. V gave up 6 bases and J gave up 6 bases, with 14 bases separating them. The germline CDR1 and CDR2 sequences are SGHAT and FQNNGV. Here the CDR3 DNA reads TGTGCCAGCAGGAAACAGGGATTCCCCGGGGAGCTGTTTTTT. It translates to CASRKQGFPGELFF.

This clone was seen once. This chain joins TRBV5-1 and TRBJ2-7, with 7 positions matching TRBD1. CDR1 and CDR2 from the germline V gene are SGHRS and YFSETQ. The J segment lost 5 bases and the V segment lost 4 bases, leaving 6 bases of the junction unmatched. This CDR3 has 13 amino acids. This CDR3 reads CASSRTTGHEQYF. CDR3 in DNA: TGCGCCAGCAGCCGTACGACAGGGCACGAGCAGTACTTC.

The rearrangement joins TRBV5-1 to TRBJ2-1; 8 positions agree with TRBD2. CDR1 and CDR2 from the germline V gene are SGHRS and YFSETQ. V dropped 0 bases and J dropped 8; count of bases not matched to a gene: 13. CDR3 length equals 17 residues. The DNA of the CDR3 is TGCGCCAGCAGCTTGGCTTCTCCGGGACTAGGACCTTATGAGCAGTTCTTC. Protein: CASSLASPGLGPYEQFF.

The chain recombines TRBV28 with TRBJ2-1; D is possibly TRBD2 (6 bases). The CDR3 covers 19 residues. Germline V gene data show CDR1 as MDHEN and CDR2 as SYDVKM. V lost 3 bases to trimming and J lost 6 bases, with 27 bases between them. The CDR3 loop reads CASSFLLGGTRSVGNEQFF. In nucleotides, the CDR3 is TGTGCCAGCAGTTTTCTCTTGGGCGGGACTCGTTCTGTTGGCAATGAGCAGTTCTTC. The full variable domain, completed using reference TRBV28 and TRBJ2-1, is DVKVTQSSRYLVKRTGEKVFLECVQDMDHENMFWYRQDPGLGLRLIYFSYDVKMKEKGDIPEGYSVSREKKERFSLILESASTNQTSMYLCASSFLLGGTRSVGNEQFFGPGTRLTVL.

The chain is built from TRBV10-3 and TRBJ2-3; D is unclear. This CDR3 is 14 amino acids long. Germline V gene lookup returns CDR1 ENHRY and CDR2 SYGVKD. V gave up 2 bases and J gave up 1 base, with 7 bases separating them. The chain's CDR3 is CAISEGQGTDTQYF. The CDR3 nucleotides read TGTGCCATCAGTGAGGGTCAGGGCACAGATACGCAGTATTTT.

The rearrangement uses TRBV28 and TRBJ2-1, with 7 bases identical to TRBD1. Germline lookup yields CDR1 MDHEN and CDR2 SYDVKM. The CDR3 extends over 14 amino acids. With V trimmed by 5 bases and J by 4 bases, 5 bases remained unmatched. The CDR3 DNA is TGTGCCAGCAGTCCCCCGGGACAGTACAATGAGCAGTTCTTC. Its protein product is CASSPPGQYNEQFF. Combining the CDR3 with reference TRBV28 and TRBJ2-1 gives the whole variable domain DVKVTQSSRYLVKRTGEKVFLECVQDMDHENMFWYRQDPGLGLRLIYFSYDVKMKEKGDIPEGYSVSREKKERFSLILESASTNQTSMYLCASSPPGQYNEQFFGPGTRLTVL.

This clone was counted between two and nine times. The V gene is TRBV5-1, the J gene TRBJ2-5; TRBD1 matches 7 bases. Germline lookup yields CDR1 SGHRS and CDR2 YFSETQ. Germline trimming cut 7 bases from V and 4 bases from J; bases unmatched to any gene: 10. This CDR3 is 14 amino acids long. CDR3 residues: CASGLDRAGETQYF. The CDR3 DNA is TGCGCCAGCGGACTCGACAGGGCTGGAGAGACCCAGTACTTC.

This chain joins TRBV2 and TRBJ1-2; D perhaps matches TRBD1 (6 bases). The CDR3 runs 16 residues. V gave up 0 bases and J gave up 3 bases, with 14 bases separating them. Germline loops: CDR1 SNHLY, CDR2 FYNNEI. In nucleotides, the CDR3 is TGTGCCAGCAGTGAAGCAAGCGGGGGGCAATACTATGGCTACACCTTC. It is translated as CASSEASGGQYYGYTF.

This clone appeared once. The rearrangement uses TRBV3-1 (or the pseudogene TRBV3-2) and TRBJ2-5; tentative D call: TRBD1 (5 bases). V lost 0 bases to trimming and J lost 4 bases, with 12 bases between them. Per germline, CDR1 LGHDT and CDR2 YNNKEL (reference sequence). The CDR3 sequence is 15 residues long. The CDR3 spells CASSQEPGRGETQYF. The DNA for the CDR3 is TGTGCCAGCAGCCAAGAACCAGGTAGGGGAGAGACCCAGTACTTC.

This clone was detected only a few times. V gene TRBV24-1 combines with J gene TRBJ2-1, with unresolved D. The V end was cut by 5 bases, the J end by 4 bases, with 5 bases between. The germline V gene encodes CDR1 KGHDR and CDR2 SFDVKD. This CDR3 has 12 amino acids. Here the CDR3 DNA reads TGTGCCACCAGTGCCTCATACAATGAGCAGTTCTTC. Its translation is CATSASYNEQFF.

CDR3 sequence reads: CASSPVWSTEAFF. The DNA of the CDR3 is TGTGCCAGCAGCCCGGTCTGGAGCACTGAAGCTTTCTTT. The V gene is TRBV11-1, the J gene TRBJ1-1, with D hard to call. V was shortened by 5 bases and J by 4 bases, with 11 bases between the two germline ends. CDR1 and CDR2 (germline): SGHAT, FQDESV (reference sequence). This CDR3 has 13 amino acids.

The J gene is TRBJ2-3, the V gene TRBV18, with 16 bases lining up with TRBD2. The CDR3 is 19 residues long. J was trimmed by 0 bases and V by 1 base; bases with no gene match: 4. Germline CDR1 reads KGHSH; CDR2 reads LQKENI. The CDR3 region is CASSPQAGLAGGSTDTQYF. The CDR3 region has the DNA TGTGCCAGCTCACCACAAGCGGGACTAGCGGGAGGGAGCACAGATACGCAGTATTTT.

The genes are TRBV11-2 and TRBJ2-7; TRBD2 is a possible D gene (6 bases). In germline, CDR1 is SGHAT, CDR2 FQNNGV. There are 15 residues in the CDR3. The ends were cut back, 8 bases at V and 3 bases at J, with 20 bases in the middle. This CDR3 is CASRTPRGGGYEQYF. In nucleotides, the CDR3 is TGTGCCAGCCGCACCCCTCGGGGAGGCGGCTACGAGCAGTACTTC.

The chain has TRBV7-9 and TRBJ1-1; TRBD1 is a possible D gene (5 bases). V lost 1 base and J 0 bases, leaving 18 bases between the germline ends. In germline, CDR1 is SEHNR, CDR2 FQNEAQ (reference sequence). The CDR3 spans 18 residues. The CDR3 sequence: CASSLVGVGLEMNTEAFF. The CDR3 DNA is TGTGCCAGCAGCTTAGTAGGGGTGGGATTAGAGATGAACACTGAAGCTTTCTTT.

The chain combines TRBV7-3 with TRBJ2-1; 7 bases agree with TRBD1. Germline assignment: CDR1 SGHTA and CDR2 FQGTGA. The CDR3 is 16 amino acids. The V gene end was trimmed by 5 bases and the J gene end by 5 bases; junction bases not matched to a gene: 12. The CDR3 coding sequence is TGTGCCAGCAGCCCCCCCGGAAGGGGGCCGAACAATGAGCAGTTCTTC. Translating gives CASSPPGRGPNNEQFF.

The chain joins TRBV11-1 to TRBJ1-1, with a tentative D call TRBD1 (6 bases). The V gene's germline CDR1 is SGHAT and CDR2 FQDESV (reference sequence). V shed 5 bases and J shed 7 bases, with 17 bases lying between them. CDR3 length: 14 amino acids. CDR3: CASSTRQGMGEAFF. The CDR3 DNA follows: TGTGCCAGCAGCACGAGGCAGGGGATGGGTGAAGCTTTCTTT.

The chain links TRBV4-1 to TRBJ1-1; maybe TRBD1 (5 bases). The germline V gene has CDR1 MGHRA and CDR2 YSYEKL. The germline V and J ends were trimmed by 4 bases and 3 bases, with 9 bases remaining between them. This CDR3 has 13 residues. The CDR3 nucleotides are TGCGCCAGCAGCCTCAGGGTTGACACTGAAGCTTTCTTT. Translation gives CASSLRVDTEAFF.

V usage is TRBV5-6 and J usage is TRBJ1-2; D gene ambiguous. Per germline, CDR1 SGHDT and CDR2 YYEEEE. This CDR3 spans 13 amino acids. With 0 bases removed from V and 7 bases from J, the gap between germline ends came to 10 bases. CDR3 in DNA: TGTGCCAGCAGCTTGGTTTGGGAAAGTGGCTACACCTTC. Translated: CASSLVWESGYTF. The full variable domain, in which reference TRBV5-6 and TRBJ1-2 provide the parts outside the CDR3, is DAGVTQSPTHLIKTRGQQVTLRCSPKSGHDTVSWYQQALGQGPQFIFQYYEEEERQRGNFPDRFSGHQFPNYSSELNVNALLLGDSALYLCASSLVWESGYTFGSGTRLTVV.

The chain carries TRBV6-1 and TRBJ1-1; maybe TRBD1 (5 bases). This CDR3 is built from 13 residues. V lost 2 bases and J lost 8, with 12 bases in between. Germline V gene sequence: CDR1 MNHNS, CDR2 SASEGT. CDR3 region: CASSEWGKREAFF. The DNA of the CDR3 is TGTGCCAGCAGTGAATGGGGCAAGAGAGAAGCTTTCTTT.

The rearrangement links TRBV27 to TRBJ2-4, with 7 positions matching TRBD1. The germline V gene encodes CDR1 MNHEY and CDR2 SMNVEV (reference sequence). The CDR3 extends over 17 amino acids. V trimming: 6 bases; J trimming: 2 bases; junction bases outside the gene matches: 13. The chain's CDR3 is CASRKGRDRLTKNIQYF. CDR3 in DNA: TGTGCCAGCAGGAAAGGTCGGGACAGACTTACCAAAAACATTCAGTACTTC.

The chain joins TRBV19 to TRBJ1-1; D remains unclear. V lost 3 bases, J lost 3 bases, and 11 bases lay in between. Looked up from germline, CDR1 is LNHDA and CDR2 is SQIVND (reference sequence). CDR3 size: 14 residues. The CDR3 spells CASSIRPSHTEAFF. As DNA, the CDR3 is TGTGCCAGTAGTATCCGACCCAGTCACACTGAAGCTTTCTTT.

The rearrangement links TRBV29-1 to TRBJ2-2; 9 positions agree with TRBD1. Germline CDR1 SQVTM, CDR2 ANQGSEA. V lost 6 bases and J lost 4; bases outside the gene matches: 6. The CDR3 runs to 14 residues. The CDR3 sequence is CSVLVTGGTGELFF. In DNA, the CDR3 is TGCAGCGTCCTGGTGACAGGGGGCACCGGGGAGCTGTTTTTT.

The CDR3 sequence is CASSLTGKTNEKLFF. The DNA for the CDR3 is TGCGCCAGCAGCTTGACGGGGAAAACTAATGAAAAACTGTTTTTT. The V gene is TRBV5-1, the J gene TRBJ1-4; D unclear. Germline V CDR1 and CDR2: SGHRS, YFSETQ. Trimming took off 1 base at V and 1 base at J, with 8 bases between the two ends. CDR3 size: 15 residues.